Shown below are 13 T cell receptor beta chains from a single sample sequenced in a study of T cell responses to AZD1222 COVID-19 vaccine. TCRdb's copy holds only in-frame clones and misses some; the assay was immunoSEQ multiplex PCR. The table shows roughly 120,000 clones, with approximately 90% occurring only once. The source was peripheral blood, collected 28 days after the second AZD1222 dose. Receptors were obtained from an adult who received the AZD1222 COVID-19 vaccine.

This chain connects TRBV28 to TRBJ1-5; D is ambiguous. This CDR3 comprises 14 residues. Germline V gene sequence: CDR1 MDHEN, CDR2 SYDVKM. Trimming removed 4 bases at V and 7 bases at J, with 14 bases between. For the CDR3, the DNA is TGTGCCAGCAGTTCCCAGGTCTTTGGGCAGCCCCAGCATTTT. Amino acid sequence: CASSSQVFGQPQHF.

This clone was detected only a few times. Within the sample, other DNA sequences also encode this same CDR3. J is TRBJ1-2 and V is TRBV28, with TRBD1 as a possible D gene (6 bases). The germline V and J ends were trimmed by 2 bases and 4 bases, with 14 bases remaining between them. CDR1 is MDHEN and CDR2 is SYDVKM in the germline V gene. The CDR3 is made up of 15 amino acids. The CDR3 region has the DNA TGTGCCAGCAGTTTACCACAGGGCCTTCCCTATGGCTACACCTTC. Its protein is CASSLPQGLPYGYTF.

The CDR3 spells CASSRLERHSGNTIYF. CDR3 sequence (DNA): TGCGCCAGCAGTCGCCTGGAGAGACACTCTGGAAACACCATATATTTT. This chain uses TRBV23-1 with TRBJ1-3; D is unresolved. TRBV23-1 is sorted into the ORF group, with uncertain function. The CDR3 spans 16 residues. V lost 4 bases and J 0 bases, leaving 13 bases between the germline ends.

The rearrangement links TRBV12-3 or TRBV12-4 to TRBJ1-3, with D hard to call. The V end lost 1 base, the J end lost 9 bases, and 1 base lay between the germline ends. This CDR3 region has 10 residues. CDR3 loop: CASSLGTIYF. In DNA, the CDR3 is TGTGCCAGCAGTTTAGGCACCATATATTTT.

The V and J genes are TRBV7-3 and TRBJ2-1, with 7 bases fitting TRBD1. The V segment lost 4 bases and the J segment 7 bases; nucleotides outside the gene matches: 10. This CDR3 has 15 amino acids. The germline V gene has CDR1 SGHTA and CDR2 FQGTGA. CDR3 amino acids: CASSWDSLRVNEQFF. The CDR3 DNA reads as TGTGCCAGCAGCTGGGACAGTCTAAGGGTAAATGAGCAGTTCTTC.

The V call is TRBV9, the J call TRBJ1-2; TRBD1 might be the D (5 bases). In germline, CDR1 is SGDLS, CDR2 YYNGEE. V lost 0 bases to trimming and J lost 6 bases, with 18 bases between them. The CDR3 contains 16 residues. The DNA for the CDR3 is TGTGCCAGCAGCGTAGTAGGTTCCCCAGGGATAAATGGCTACACCTTC. It translates to CASSVVGSPGINGYTF.

J is TRBJ2-5 and V is TRBV14, with D possibly matching TRBD2 (6 bases). Germline V gene sequence: CDR1 SGHDN, CDR2 FVKESK. The CDR3 length is 15 residues. V was clipped by 0 bases and J by 2 bases, with 10 bases between them. CDR3 coding DNA: TGTGCCAGCAGCCAAGACCGGGAGAGTCAAGAGACCCAGTACTTC. Its protein product is CASSQDRESQETQYF. The full variable domain, its missing parts supplied by reference TRBV14 and TRBJ2-5, is EAGVTQFPSHSVIEKGQTVTLRCDPISGHDNLYWYRRVMGKEIKFLLHFVKESKQDESGMPNNRFLAERTGGTYSTLKVQPAELEDSGVYFCASSQDRESQETQYFGPGTRLLVL.

This chain uses TRBV4-3 with TRBJ1-1, with D maybe TRBD1 (6 bases). V was cut by 4 bases and J by 5 bases, with 14 bases left in between. This CDR3 comprises 14 residues. Germline V gene data show CDR1 as LGHNA and CDR2 as YSLEER. DNA for the CDR3: TGCGCCAGCAGCCCTCGGCCAGGGGAAACTGAAGCTTTCTTT. Residues: CASSPRPGETEAFF.

The genes are TRBV9 and TRBJ2-1; D gene uncertain. The germline CDR1 and CDR2 sequences are SGDLS and YYNGEE. The CDR3 has 16 residues. V lost 1 base and J lost 3, with 14 bases in between. For the CDR3, the DNA is TGTGCCAGCAGCGTATCATCGACTCAGCTCTACAATGAGCAGTTCTTC. Translation gives CASSVSSTQLYNEQFF.

This sequence joins TRBV25-1 and TRBJ2-2; D is unclear. Trimming shortened V by 7 bases and J by 0 bases, and 6 bases separated the two germline ends. The CDR3 length is 13 residues. Germline values: CDR1 MGHDK, CDR2 SYGVNS. The CDR3 nucleotides read TGTGCCAGCAATGGGCCGAACACCGGGGAGCTGTTTTTT. Its translation: CASNGPNTGELFF.

As concerns this clone: An end of the junction does not agree with germline; a read error may underlie this. The V and J genes are TRBV9 and TRBJ2-3, with 7 bases lining up with TRBD2. Per the germline V gene, CDR1 is SGDLS and CDR2 is YYNGEE. The CDR3 runs to 15 residues. The CDR3 reads CASSAEGGRADTRYF. CDR3 nucleotides: TGTGCCAGCAGCGCGGAGGGAGGGCGGGCAGATACGCGGTATTTT.

As to this clone: One end of the junction does not line up with germline, which may come from a read error. The rearrangement links TRBV7-7 to TRBJ2-6; D remains unclear. Germline CDR1 SSHAT, CDR2 FNYEAQ (reference sequence). This CDR3 spans 15 amino acids. CDR3 sequence: CASSLGHSGANVLTF. The CDR3 DNA sequence: TGTGCTAGCAGCTTGGGCCACTCTGGGGCCAACGTCCTGACTTTC.

This chain joins TRBV7-2 and TRBJ2-7; the D is unclear. V was shortened by 2 bases and J by 6 bases, with 11 bases between the two germline ends. Germline values: CDR1 SGHTA, CDR2 FQGNSA. This CDR3 comprises 13 residues. The DNA for the CDR3 is TGTGCCAGCAGCTTAAAAGGGCCTCGCGAGCAGTACTTC. Amino acid sequence: CASSLKGPREQYF.